The next 20 T cell receptor beta chains were all read from a single sample in a study of beta chain features in type 1 diabetes. The isolated RNA, all of it, was reverse transcribed, so expressed TCRB transcripts were what got sequenced. Here immunoSEQ multiplex PCR was the method, and the copy in TCRdb shows in-frame clones only, minus some. The table has hundreds of thousands of clones, around 30% seen once. Sequenced material: naive CD4+ T cells from blood. These receptors were collected from a man aged 18 to 29 in good health.

This clone was picked up one time. The V call is TRBV6-1, the J call TRBJ2-5, with unresolved D. The V gene's germline CDR1 is MNHNS and CDR2 SASEGT. The CDR3 sequence is 11 residues long. V shed 6 bases and J shed 8 bases, with 10 bases lying between them. This CDR3 is CASRFRGTQYF. In DNA, the CDR3 is TGTGCCAGCAGGTTCCGAGGTACCCAGTACTTC.

Concerning this clone: Other DNA sequences in the same sample also yield this CDR3. V gene TRBV30 combines with J gene TRBJ1-4; TRBD1 agrees at 11 bases. After removal of 1 base from V and 8 bases from J, the junction contained 0 bases not matched to a gene. Per germline, CDR1 GTSNPN and CDR2 SVGIG (reference sequence). The CDR3 contains 13 residues. Written as DNA, the CDR3 is TGTGCCTGGAGTGGGGACAGGGGGGAAAAACTGTTTTTT. Translated: CAWSGDRGEKLFF.

This clone was observed a handful of times. CDR3: CSVGTAEEQYF. The CDR3 nucleotides are TGCAGCGTCGGGACAGCGGAGGAGCAGTACTTC. J is TRBJ2-7 and V is TRBV29-1; 7 bases map to TRBD1. The junction had 6 bases not matched to a gene; V was cut back by 6 bases and J by 7 bases. The germline CDR1 and CDR2 sequences are SQVTM and ANQGSEA. This CDR3 contains 11 residues.

This clone was found a few times. In DNA, the CDR3 is TGTGCCAGCAGCCCCGGAGGAGGATCGGGCATTCAGTACTTC. This translates into CASSPGGGSGIQYF. The V and J genes are TRBV7-9 and TRBJ2-4; tentatively, D is TRBD2 (5 bases). The germline V and J ends were trimmed by 5 bases and 9 bases, with 17 bases remaining between them. Germline assignment: CDR1 SEHNR and CDR2 FQNEAQ (reference sequence). The CDR3 length is 14 residues.

This clone was counted between two and nine times. The genes are TRBV30 and TRBJ1-2; possibly TRBD1 for D (5 bases). The CDR3 length is 15 residues. From germline, CDR1 is GTSNPN and CDR2 SVGIG (reference sequence). The V and J ends lost 0 bases and 4 bases respectively, with 15 bases between them. CDR3 sequence: CAWSVRAEGIYGYTF. The CDR3 DNA follows: TGTGCCTGGAGTGTTAGGGCAGAGGGGATCTATGGCTACACCTTC.

The CDR3 is CASSAGNYGYTF. In DNA, the CDR3 is TGTGCCAGCAGCGCTGGTAACTATGGCTACACCTTC. The chain joins TRBV9 to TRBJ1-2; no firm D call. The germline V and J ends were trimmed by 3 bases and 1 base, with 4 bases remaining between them. The CDR3 has 12 amino acids. CDR1 is SGDLS, CDR2 YYNGEE, per germline.

The chain couples TRBV29-1 to TRBJ1-4; D is unclear. This CDR3 is 13 amino acids long. Per the germline V gene, CDR1 is SQVTM and CDR2 is ANQGSEA. V lost 5 bases to trimming and J lost 5 bases, with 12 bases between them. The CDR3 loop is CSVRQGGNEKLFF. The CDR3 DNA is TGCAGCGTTCGACAAGGCGGAAATGAAAAACTGTTTTTT.

This sequence joins TRBV11-2 and TRBJ2-3; 7 positions agree with TRBD2. J was trimmed by 6 bases and V by 4 bases; bases with no gene match: 7. Germline values: CDR1 SGHAT, CDR2 FQNNGV. This CDR3 spans 14 amino acids. CDR3 in DNA: TGTGCCAGCAGCTGGCCGGGACTACACGATACGCAGTATTTT. Amino acids: CASSWPGLHDTQYF.

This clone has a handful of counts. V is TRBV7-2 and J is TRBJ2-3; 12 bases align to TRBD1. V trimming: 5 bases; J trimming: 5 bases; junction bases outside the gene matches: 5. CDR3 length equals 15 residues. In germline, CDR1 is SGHTA, CDR2 FQGNSA. CDR3 sequence: CASSARDRGQDTQYF. CDR3 in DNA: TGTGCCAGCAGCGCCCGGGACAGGGGGCAAGATACGCAGTATTTT.

The J gene is TRBJ2-5, the V gene TRBV10-3, with 7 nucleotides matching TRBD2. Looked up from germline, CDR1 is ENHRY and CDR2 is SYGVKD. Trimming at V came to 4 bases and at J to 2 bases, leaving 4 bases not matched to a gene. CDR3 length: 14 residues. CDR3 sequence (DNA): TGTGCCATCAGTGTCGCAGCGGGGCAAGAGACCCAGTACTTC. Its translation: CAISVAAGQETQYF.

The J gene is TRBJ2-7, the V gene TRBV30; D is uncertain. The germline V gene encodes CDR1 GTSNPN and CDR2 SVGIG (reference sequence). The CDR3 has 14 amino acids. The V end was cut by 1 base, the J end by 2 bases, with 12 bases between. Written as DNA, the CDR3 is TGTGCCTGGAGTGCGCGTCCTGGTCCCTACGAGCAGTACTTC. Protein product: CAWSARPGPYEQYF.

This chain links TRBV5-1 with TRBJ2-1; tentatively, D is TRBD2 (6 bases). Germline V lookup: CDR1 SGHRS, CDR2 YFSETQ. V shed 7 bases and J shed 6 bases, with 20 bases lying between them. The CDR3 is 15 amino acids. The CDR3 sequence: CASGSSAQNGNEQFF. Here the CDR3 DNA reads TGCGCCAGCGGATCTAGCGCCCAAAATGGCAATGAGCAGTTCTTC.

The chain recombines TRBV2 with TRBJ2-7; possible D gene TRBD1, 5 bases. The length of the CDR3 is 11 residues. Per germline, CDR1 SNHLY and CDR2 FYNNEI. V gave up 8 bases and J gave up 5 bases, with 10 bases separating them. CDR3 sequence: CASSPRDEQYF. The CDR3 bases are TGTGCCAGCTCTCCCAGGGACGAGCAGTACTTC.

The V call is TRBV14, the J call TRBJ2-7; D unresolved. The CDR3 runs 11 residues. Deletions cut 4 bases from V and 5 bases from J, with 6 bases between. Germline lookup yields CDR1 SGHDN and CDR2 FVKESK. CDR3 sequence reads: CASSLTDEQYF. The CDR3, as DNA: TGTGCCAGCAGCCTCACAGACGAGCAGTACTTC.

This chain links TRBV29-1 with TRBJ2-2; 7 positions agree with TRBD1. This CDR3 comprises 12 residues. Germline CDR1 reads SQVTM; CDR2 reads ANQGSEA. Trimming cost V 6 bases and J 5 bases; bases outside gene matches: 3. CDR3 nucleotides: TGCAGCGTCCACAGGGGAACCGGGGAGCTGTTTTTT. It translates to CSVHRGTGELFF.

This chain uses TRBV7-9 with TRBJ2-7; 14 positions agree with TRBD2. Germline lookup yields CDR1 SEHNR and CDR2 FQNEAQ (reference sequence). With 5 bases clipped from V and 5 bases from J, the junction kept 5 bases outside the gene matches. The CDR3 totals 15 residues. The CDR3 bases are TGTGCCAGCAGCCTAGGGACTAGCGGGAGCCACGAGCAGTACTTC. Translated: CASSLGTSGSHEQYF. Full variable domain (remainder filled in from reference TRBV7-9 and TRBJ2-7): DTGVSQNPRHKITKRGQNVTFRCDPISEHNRLYWYRQTLGQGPEFLTYFQNEAQLEKSRLLSDRFSAERPKGSFSTLEIQRTEQGDSAMYLCASSLGTSGSHEQYFGPGTRLTVT.

This clone was detected a few times. The chain joins TRBV30 to TRBJ1-1; D unclear. V lost 1 base to trimming and J lost 3 bases, with 12 bases between them. Germline V lookup: CDR1 GTSNPN, CDR2 SVGIG (reference sequence). This CDR3 spans 14 amino acids. The CDR3 DNA reads TGTGCCTGGAGTGGACGGAGGAGGGACACTGAAGCTTTCTTT. Its protein is CAWSGRRRDTEAFF.

J is TRBJ2-4 and V is TRBV7-8, with D perhaps TRBD1 (5 bases). The CDR3 spans 16 residues. From germline, CDR1 is SGHVS and CDR2 FQNEAQ. With 5 bases removed from V and 0 bases from J, the gap between germline ends came to 14 bases. In DNA, the CDR3 is TGTGCCAGCAGCCTCGGACAAACACTAGCCAAAAACATTCAGTACTTC. Protein: CASSLGQTLAKNIQYF.

This clone was counted only a few times. The J gene is TRBJ2-6, the V gene TRBV14; a weak D match, TRBD2 (6 bases). Trimming shortened V by 4 bases and J by 0 bases, and 10 bases separated the two germline ends. From germline, CDR1 is SGHDN and CDR2 FVKESK. The CDR3 contains 16 residues. CDR3 bases: TGTGCCAGCAGCCTCCTCGGGGGCTCTGGGGCCAACGTCCTGACTTTC. Residues: CASSLLGGSGANVLTF.

The chain links TRBV29-1 to TRBJ2-3, with TRBD1 as a possible D gene (6 bases). The ends were cut back, 7 bases at V and 3 bases at J, with 14 bases in the middle. The CDR3 spans 13 residues. CDR1 and CDR2 from the germline V gene are SQVTM and ANQGSEA. DNA for the CDR3: TGCAGCGCCGAGGGGACACAGACAGATACGCAGTATTTT. Translated, it gives CSAEGTQTDTQYF.